The next 18 T cell receptor beta chains were all read from a single sample in a study of T-cell reconstitution after alpha-beta-depleted transplantation in children (dated by TCRdb to the mid-2010s). Receptor amplification or capture employed PCR. The sequencer was an Illumina HiSeq 2500. Molecular barcoding was employed in the preparation of TCR libraries, with unique molecular identifiers being used to normalize TCRbeta repertoire quantification. The public reads were run again by TCRdb, first through fastp at Q25 and then through MiXCR, and only productive beta chains were kept. Identical CDR3 protein sequences are pooled into one entry, listed with their most common genes and DNA. The sample records approximately 980,000 distinct CDR3 sequences, around 30% of which are singletons. Of the sample, about 28% falls within the top ten clones. The treatment or condition label for this specimen denotes: allogeneic hematopoietic cell transplantation with graft depleted of TCRalphabeta T cells and CD19 B cells.

Sample: PBMCs, mostly from graft donor cells, taken 360 days after TCRalphabeta/CD19-depleted stem cell transplant. The receptors come from a boy younger than two who had a stem cell transplant for SCID, so the T cells may come from the graft donor.

The chain employs TRBV7-9 and TRBJ1-2; no reliable D call. Trimming cost V 4 bases and J 8 bases, with 14 bases left between them. The CDR3 is 13 amino acids. The germline gives CDR1 SEHNR, CDR2 FQNEAQ (reference sequence). CDR3 coding DNA: TGTGCCAGCAGCTCAGCCATACCGGGCGGCTACACCTTC. Residues: CASSSAIPGGYTF.

This clonotype appeared a few times. The chain employs TRBV20-1 and TRBJ2-7; tentatively, D is TRBD1 (7 bases). V lost 2 bases and J 0 bases, leaving 14 bases between the germline ends. The CDR3 runs 15 residues. Germline V gives CDR1 DFQATT, CDR2 SNEGSKA (reference sequence). CDR3 in amino acids: CSARKPQGGSYEQYF. CDR3 in DNA: TGCAGTGCTAGAAAGCCCCAGGGGGGCTCCTACGAGCAGTACTTC.

This clonotype was seen more than once but under ten times. The CDR3 region is CASSPSDRGRYNEQFF. The CDR3 DNA reads TGTGCCAGCAGTCCGTCTGACAGGGGTCGATACAATGAGCAGTTCTTC. The chain employs TRBV28 and TRBJ2-1; 8 bases match TRBD1. The CDR3 is 16 amino acids. Germline V gene data show CDR1 as MDHEN and CDR2 as SYDVKM. Trimming took 5 bases from V and 4 from J; bases not matched to a gene: 10.

There are a few counts of this clonotype. The chain employs TRBV20-1 and TRBJ2-1; D is possibly TRBD1 or TRBD2 (5 bases each). There are 14 residues in the CDR3. The germline V gene encodes CDR1 DFQATT and CDR2 SNEGSKA (reference sequence). Deletions cut 7 bases from V and 3 bases from J, with 16 bases between. Written as DNA, the CDR3 is TGCAGTGTTATCGGACATGGAGGCTACAATGAGCAGTTCTTC. This encodes CSVIGHGGYNEQFF.

This clonotype was counted many times. This chain connects TRBV27 to TRBJ2-7; tentatively, D is TRBD1 or TRBD2 (5 bases each). Germline V gives CDR1 MNHEY, CDR2 SMNVEV (reference sequence). The CDR3 spans 15 residues. Trimming removed 2 bases from V and 2 bases from J, with 13 bases in between. DNA of the CDR3: TGTGCCAGCAGTTTAGCCCGGGACCCGGCCTACGAGCAGTACTTC. Translation gives CASSLARDPAYEQYF.

The chain has TRBV13 and TRBJ2-1, with D possibly TRBD2 on 5 matching bases. The CDR3 consists of 16 residues. Trimming cost V 1 base and J 5 bases, with 15 bases left between them. Looked up from germline, CDR1 is PRHDT and CDR2 is FYEKMQ (reference sequence). The DNA of the CDR3 is TGTGCCAGCAGCTTAGAAGGGTTAATGCGGGACAATGAGCAGTTCTTC. Translated: CASSLEGLMRDNEQFF.

The gene calls are TRBV14 and TRBJ1-1; TRBD1 matches 8 bases. The CDR3 spans 15 residues. With V trimmed by 2 bases and J by 1 base, 3 bases remained unmatched. Germline V CDR1 and CDR2: SGHDN, FVKESK. The CDR3 DNA sequence: TGTGCCAGCAGCCAAAGACAGGGGTCGAACACTGAAGCTTTCTTT. This translates into CASSQRQGSNTEAFF. Drawing the rest from reference TRBV14 and TRBJ1-1, the complete variable domain is EAGVTQFPSHSVIEKGQTVTLRCDPISGHDNLYWYRRVMGKEIKFLLHFVKESKQDESGMPNNRFLAERTGGTYSTLKVQPAELEDSGVYFCASSQRQGSNTEAFFGQGTRLTVV.

The chain employs TRBV20-1 and TRBJ2-5; 9 nucleotides align to TRBD2. The CDR3 sequence is 13 residues long. Germline lookup yields CDR1 DFQATT and CDR2 SNEGSKA (reference sequence). V was clipped by 3 bases and J by 7 bases; unmatched bases: 6. The CDR3 protein is CSARAGGPRTQYF. The CDR3 DNA sequence: TGCAGTGCTAGGGCGGGGGGGCCTCGGACCCAGTACTTC.

V and J are TRBV15 and TRBJ2-7, with no clear D. Trimming took 0 bases from V and 1 from J, leaving 13 bases between them. The germline CDR1 and CDR2 sequences are LNHNV and YYDKDF (reference sequence). The CDR3 is 16 amino acids. CDR3 loop: CATSRDRAGPSYEQYF. Here the CDR3 DNA reads TGTGCCACCAGCAGAGATAGGGCAGGCCCTTCCTACGAGCAGTACTTC. Looking up the rest from reference TRBV15 and TRBJ2-7 gives the full variable domain: DAMVIQNPRYQVTQFGKPVTLSCSQTLNHNVMYWYQQKSSQAPKLLFHYYDKDFNNEADTPDNFQSRRPNTSFCFLDIRSPGLGDTAMYLCATSRDRAGPSYEQYFGPGTRLTVT.

Ten or more counts support this clonotype. The chain couples TRBV29-1 to TRBJ2-7; 8 bases are shared with TRBD2. V shed 6 bases and J 2 bases; nucleotides not matched to a gene: 6. The CDR3 contains 13 residues. Per the germline V gene, CDR1 is SQVTM and CDR2 is ANQGSEA. This CDR3 is CSVGTSGTYEQYF. CDR3 bases: TGCAGCGTCGGCACTAGCGGAACCTACGAGCAGTACTTC.

In its sample, this clonotype was seen a few times. The genes are TRBV6-5 and TRBJ2-3; TRBD1 matches at 8 bases. The J segment lost 1 base and the V segment lost 0 bases, leaving 3 bases of the junction unmatched. Germline assignment: CDR1 MNHEY and CDR2 SVGAGI. This CDR3 is built from 16 residues. The CDR3 DNA reads as TGTGCCAGCAGTTACTCAAGGGGACAGGGCACAGATACGCAGTATTTT. It specifies CASSYSRGQGTDTQYF.

There are many counts of this clonotype. The J gene is TRBJ2-7, the V gene TRBV5-6; D ambiguous. Trimming left V 2 bases short and J 1 base short, with 7 bases between. The CDR3 is 13 residues long. Per germline, CDR1 SGHDT and CDR2 YYEEEE. This CDR3 reads CASSLWGSYEQYF. CDR3 in DNA: TGTGCCAGCAGCTTATGGGGATCCTACGAGCAGTACTTC.

This chain connects TRBV7-9 to TRBJ2-7; 10 bases match TRBD1. Unmatched junction bases numbered 9, after V lost 5 bases and J lost 2 bases. CDR1 SEHNR and CDR2 FQNEAQ come from the germline V gene (reference sequence). The CDR3 covers 16 residues. CDR3 region: CASSPYWGQGTYEQYF. DNA for the CDR3: TGTGCCAGCAGCCCGTATTGGGGACAGGGGACCTACGAGCAGTACTTC.

This clonotype was seen only a few times. The CDR3 region is CASTDLATGASYGYTF. As DNA, the CDR3 is TGTGCCAGCACCGACCTGGCGACAGGGGCGAGCTATGGCTACACCTTC. This chain connects TRBV27 to TRBJ1-2; 8 nucleotides match TRBD1. The V and J ends lost 7 bases and 4 bases, in that order; junction bases with no gene match: 14. Germline CDR1 MNHEY, CDR2 SMNVEV (reference sequence). There are 16 residues in the CDR3.

This chain links TRBV9 with TRBJ2-2; the match to TRBD2 covers 7 bases. Germline V gives CDR1 SGDLS, CDR2 YYNGEE. The CDR3 totals 15 residues. V dropped 4 bases and J dropped 7; count of bases not matched to a gene: 10. For the CDR3, the DNA is TGTGCCAGCAGCCCTCTAGCGGACGGGATCGGGGAGCTGTTTTTT. It is translated as CASSPLADGIGELFF.

At least ten counts were recorded for this clonotype. This chain connects TRBV24-1 to TRBJ2-3, with 7 bases fitting TRBD1. V trimming: 9 bases; J trimming: 1 base; junction bases outside the gene matches: 0. CDR1 is KGHDR and CDR2 is SFDVKD in the germline V gene. This CDR3 region has 12 residues. The DNA for the CDR3 is TGTGCCACCGGGACAGGCACAGATACGCAGTATTTT. Translation gives CATGTGTDTQYF.

The rearrangement links TRBV29-1 to TRBJ2-1; 7 bases line up with TRBD1. The germline V gene encodes CDR1 SQVTM and CDR2 ANQGSEA. This CDR3 region has 13 residues. The J segment lost 7 bases and the V segment lost 2 bases, leaving 5 bases of the junction unmatched. The CDR3 sequence is CSVERDSQNEQFF. The CDR3, as DNA: TGCAGCGTTGAAAGGGACAGTCAAAATGAGCAGTTCTTC.

This clonotype showed up just a few times. The chain employs TRBV29-1 and TRBJ2-7, with D perhaps TRBD1 (8 bases). The V gene lost 4 bases and the J gene lost 4 bases, with 14 bases spanning the gap. CDR1 and CDR2 (germline): SQVTM, ANQGSEA. There are 13 residues in the CDR3. CDR3 DNA sequence: TGCAGCGTTGCTACAGGGGGAGGGTACGAGCAGTACTTC. It translates to CSVATGGGYEQYF.